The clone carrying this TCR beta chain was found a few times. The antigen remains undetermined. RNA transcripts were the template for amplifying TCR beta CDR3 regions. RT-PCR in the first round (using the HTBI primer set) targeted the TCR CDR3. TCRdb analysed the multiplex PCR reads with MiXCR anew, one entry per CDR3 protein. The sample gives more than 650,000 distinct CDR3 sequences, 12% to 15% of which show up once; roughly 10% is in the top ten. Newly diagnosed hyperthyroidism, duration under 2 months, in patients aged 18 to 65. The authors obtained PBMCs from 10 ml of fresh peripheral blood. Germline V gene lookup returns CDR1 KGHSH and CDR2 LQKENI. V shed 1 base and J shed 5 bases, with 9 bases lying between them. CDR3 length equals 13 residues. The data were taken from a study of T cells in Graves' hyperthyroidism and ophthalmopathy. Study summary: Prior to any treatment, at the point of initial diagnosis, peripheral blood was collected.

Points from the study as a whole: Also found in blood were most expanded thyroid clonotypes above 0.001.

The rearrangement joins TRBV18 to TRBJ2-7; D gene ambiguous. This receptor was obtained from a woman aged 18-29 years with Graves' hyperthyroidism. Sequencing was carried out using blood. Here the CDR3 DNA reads TGTGCCAGCTCACCACTGCAAGTAGACGAGCAGTACTTC. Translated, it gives CASSPLQVDEQYF.